This paragraph covers one TCR beta chain sequence. It lacks a known antigen. Nothing much larger sits one base from this clone, and base qualities are not available. The trial excluded patients who had a history of autoimmune disease or were on systemic immunosuppression. In every dose cohort, peripheral blood was drawn for TCR sequencing at baseline, cycle 4 day 1, and cycle 7 day 1. The samples were drawn from a first-in-human, open-label, multicenter phase I dose-escalation trial of ivuxolimab. Adults with locally advanced or metastatic melanoma, renal cell carcinoma, hepatocellular carcinoma or head and neck squamous cell carcinoma were enrolled in the trial. Before TCR sequencing, CD4+ T cells and CD8+ T cells from peripheral blood were sorted into separate populations. The record originates from a study of OX40 agonist ivuxolimab in advanced cancers. About the study as a whole: Ivuxolimab was a fully human IgG2 agonistic monoclonal antibody targeting the costimulatory receptor OX40 (CD134). Intravenous ivuxolimab was administered to patients every 2 weeks at six dose levels: 0.01, 0.1, 0.3, 1.5, 3 and 10 mg/kg. Prior anti-PD-1, anti-PD-L1 or anti-CTLA-4 therapy was permitted, and 40% of dose-escalation patients had received checkpoint inhibitors. Peripheral TCRbeta sequencing aimed to test whether ivuxolimab altered TCR sequence diversity and caused clonal T-cell expansion. Of the approximately 50 patients in dose escalation, some 20 had hepatocellular carcinoma, about 15 had melanoma, 9 had renal cell carcinoma and 9 had head and neck cancer. The dose-escalation cohort was approximately 83% male with a mean age of roughly 60 years, ranging from roughly 23 to 90. Three dose-escalation patients achieved partial responses, one with hepatocellular carcinoma and two with cutaneous melanoma. The paper reports the monotherapy dose-escalation portion (N = 52 patients) of the phase I ivuxolimab trial.

Reading from cysteine to phenylalanine, the CDR3 counts 13 amino acids. Of the read, only the CDR3 DNA is kept; its 39 bases are in frame from base 1. The junction shows trimming of 0 bases on V and 9 bases on J, plus 11 bases between the germline ends. The germline V gene (reference sequence) supplies CDR1 SGHNT and CDR2 YYREEE. To sequence the TCRbeta CDR3 region, genomic DNA was isolated from the sorted cells. TCRbeta CDR3 regions were sequenced using the immunoSEQ Assay. Not all clones reach the TCRdb copy of this immuneACCESS table, which keeps in-frame sequences only. Checked studies attribute under half of the gap to unresolved V genes and leave the rest unexplained. The sample yields tens of thousands of clones; 87% were counted once. The ten largest clonotypes hold about 0.5% of the sample. Study-wide conclusions, independent of this receptor: At doses of 0.1 to 3.0 mg/kg, clonal expansion of both CD4+ and CD8+ T cells in blood was seen between baseline and week 6. Low levels of normalized T-cell clonal expansion were also seen in some patients who did not respond. Partial responders in the 0.1-3.0 mg/kg groups had among the lowest normalized peripheral clonal expansion, especially among CD8+ T cells. Which antigens the clonally expanded peripheral T cells were specific for was not determined. After ivuxolimab, more expanded clones were found on average in CD8+ T cells than in CD4+ T cells.

The material sequenced was CD4+ or CD8+ T cells sorted from blood, taken in a trial of the OX40 agonist ivuxolimab. The rearrangement joined TRBV5-4 to TRBJ2-3; TRBD2 is possibly the D segment (5 matching bases). This clonotype originated in an adult with an advanced solid tumor such as melanoma, head and neck, liver or kidney cancer. The bases read TGTGCCAGCAGCTTGGCTGGTTCGGGGACGCAGTATTTT. Translated, this is CASSLAGSGTQYF.